This note documents a single T cell receptor beta chain sequence. The data originate from a study of cytomegalovirus exposure and HLA in healthy donors. V was trimmed by 6 bases and J by 6 bases, leaving 14 bases between them. Looked up from germline, CDR1 is SGHAT and CDR2 is FQNNGV. This CDR3 comprises 13 residues. PCR primers comprised 60 Vbeta and 13 Jbeta primers. The data were produced by immunoSEQ multiplex PCR, yet TCRdb's version contains in-frame clones alone and is incomplete. The table shows a few hundred thousand clones, with over 60% occurring only once. V gene TRBV11-2 combines with J gene TRBJ1-1, with D possibly matching TRBD1 (5 bases). The sequenced sample was PBMCs. This receptor was obtained from a man aged 40-49 years in good health and CMV-seronegative. CDR3 nucleotides: TGTGCCAGCAGGGCCGGGGGGGTCCCTGAAGCTTTCTTT. Its translation is CASRAGGVPEAFF.